Below, one T cell receptor (beta chain) is given with its context. The CDR3 runs 16 residues. CDR1 and CDR2 from the germline V gene are GTSNPN and SVGIG (reference sequence). The germline V and J ends were trimmed by 6 bases and 0 bases, with 18 bases remaining between them. This record comes from a study of shared clonotypes between healthy human individuals. This table comes from immunoSEQ multiplex PCR, and its TCRdb copy is limited to in-frame clones, with some not included. The repertoire holds millions of clones, approximately 90% seen once, with about 0.13% in the top ten. Sequences were obtained from naive CD4+ T cells sorted from blood. Subset denoted: CD45RA+ positively selected. The chain carries TRBV30 and TRBJ1-3; perhaps TRBD1 as D (5 bases). The sequence derives from a man younger than 30 in good health. CDR3 amino acids: CACTGTPVSSGNTIYF. In DNA form, the CDR3 reads TGTGCCTGCACCGGGACGCCCGTCAGCTCTGGAAACACCATATATTTT. The full variable domain, its missing parts supplied by reference TRBV30 and TRBJ1-3, is SQTIHQWPATLVQPVGSPLSLECTVEGTSNPNLYWYRQAAGRGLQLLFYSVGIGQISSEVPQNLSASRPQDRQFILSSKKLLLSDSGFYLCACTGTPVSSGNTIYFGEGSWLTVV.